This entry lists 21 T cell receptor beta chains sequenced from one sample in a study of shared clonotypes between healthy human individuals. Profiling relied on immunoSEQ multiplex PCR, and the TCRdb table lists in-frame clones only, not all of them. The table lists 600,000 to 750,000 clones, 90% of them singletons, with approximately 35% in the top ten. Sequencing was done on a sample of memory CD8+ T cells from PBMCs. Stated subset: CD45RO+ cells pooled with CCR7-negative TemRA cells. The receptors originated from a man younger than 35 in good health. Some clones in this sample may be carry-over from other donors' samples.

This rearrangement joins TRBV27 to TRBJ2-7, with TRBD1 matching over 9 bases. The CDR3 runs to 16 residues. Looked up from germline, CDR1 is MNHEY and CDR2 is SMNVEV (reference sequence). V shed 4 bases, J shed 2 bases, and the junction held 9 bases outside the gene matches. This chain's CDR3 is CASSWTGVHGAYEQYF. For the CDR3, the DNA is TGTGCCAGCAGTTGGACAGGGGTCCACGGGGCCTACGAGCAGTACTTC.

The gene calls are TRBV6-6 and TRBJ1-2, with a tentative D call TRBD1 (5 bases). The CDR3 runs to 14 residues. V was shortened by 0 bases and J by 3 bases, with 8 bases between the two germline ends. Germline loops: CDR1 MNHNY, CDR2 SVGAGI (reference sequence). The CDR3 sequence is CASSYSRGYYGYTF. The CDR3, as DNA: TGTGCCAGCAGTTACTCGCGGGGGTACTATGGCTACACCTTC.

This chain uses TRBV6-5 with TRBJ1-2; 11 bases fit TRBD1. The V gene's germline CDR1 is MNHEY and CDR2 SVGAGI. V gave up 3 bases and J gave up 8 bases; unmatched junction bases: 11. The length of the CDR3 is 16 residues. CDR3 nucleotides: TGTGCCAGCAGTTATTCGGGACAGGGGGTTCCGGGAGGCTACACCTTC. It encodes CASSYSGQGVPGGYTF.

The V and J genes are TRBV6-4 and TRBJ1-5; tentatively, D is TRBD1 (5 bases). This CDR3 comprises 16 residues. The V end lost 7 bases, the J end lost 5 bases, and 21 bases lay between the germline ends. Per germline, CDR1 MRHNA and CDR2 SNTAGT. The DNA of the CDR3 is TGTGCCAGCACTCCTGGGGGGGAGGGCTCTTATCAGCCCCAGCATTTT. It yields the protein CASTPGGEGSYQPQHF.

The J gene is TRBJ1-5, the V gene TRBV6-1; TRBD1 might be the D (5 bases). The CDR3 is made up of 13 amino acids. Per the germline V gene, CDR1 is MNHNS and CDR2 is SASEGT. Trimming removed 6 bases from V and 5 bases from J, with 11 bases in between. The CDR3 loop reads CASRGEWDQPQHF. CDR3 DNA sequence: TGTGCCAGCAGGGGGGAATGGGATCAGCCCCAGCATTTT.

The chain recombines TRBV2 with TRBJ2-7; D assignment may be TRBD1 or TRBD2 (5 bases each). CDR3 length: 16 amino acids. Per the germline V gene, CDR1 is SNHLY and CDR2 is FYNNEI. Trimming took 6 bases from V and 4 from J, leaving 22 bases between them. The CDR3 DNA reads TGTGCCAGCAGCGGTCGAGAGGGACGGTATTCTTACGAGCAGTACTTC. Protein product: CASSGREGRYSYEQYF.

The chain's CDR3 is CASTPGQGRETQYF. CDR3 bases: TGTGCCAGCACCCCGGGACAGGGTCGAGAGACCCAGTACTTC. The chain couples TRBV6-5 to TRBJ2-5; TRBD1 agrees at 9 bases. Looked up from germline, CDR1 is MNHEY and CDR2 is SVGAGI. V lost 7 bases, J lost 4 bases, and 7 bases stayed unmatched. This CDR3 spans 14 amino acids.

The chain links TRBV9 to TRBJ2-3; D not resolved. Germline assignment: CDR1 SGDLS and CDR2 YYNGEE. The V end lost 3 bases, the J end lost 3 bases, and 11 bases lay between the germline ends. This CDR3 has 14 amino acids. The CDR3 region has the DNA TGTGCCAGCAGCGCCGAACCAGGTACAGATACGCAGTATTTT. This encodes CASSAEPGTDTQYF.

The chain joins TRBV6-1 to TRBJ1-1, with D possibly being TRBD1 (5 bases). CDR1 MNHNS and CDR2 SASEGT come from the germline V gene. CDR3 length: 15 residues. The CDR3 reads CATTDKYYMNTEAFF. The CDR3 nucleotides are TGTGCTACGACAGATAAATACTATATGAACACTGAAGCTTTCTTT.

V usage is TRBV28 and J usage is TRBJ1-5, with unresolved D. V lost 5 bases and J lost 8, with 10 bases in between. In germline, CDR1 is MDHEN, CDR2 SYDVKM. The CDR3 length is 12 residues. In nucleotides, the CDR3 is TGTGCCAGCAGTGTGAACTGGGAGCCCCAGCATTTT. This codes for CASSVNWEPQHF.

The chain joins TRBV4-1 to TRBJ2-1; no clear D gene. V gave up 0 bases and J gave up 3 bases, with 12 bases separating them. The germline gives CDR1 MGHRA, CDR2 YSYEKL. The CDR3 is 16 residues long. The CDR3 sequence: CASSQDFQALYNEQFF. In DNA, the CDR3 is TGCGCCAGCAGCCAAGATTTCCAGGCACTCTACAATGAGCAGTTCTTC.

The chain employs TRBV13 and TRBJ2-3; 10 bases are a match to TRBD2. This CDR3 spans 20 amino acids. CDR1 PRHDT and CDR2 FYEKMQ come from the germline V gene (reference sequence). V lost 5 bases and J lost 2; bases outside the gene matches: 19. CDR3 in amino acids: CASSLTWVAGGPTFTDTQYF. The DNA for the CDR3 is TGTGCCAGCAGCCTCACTTGGGTAGCGGGAGGCCCGACCTTCACAGATACGCAGTATTTT.

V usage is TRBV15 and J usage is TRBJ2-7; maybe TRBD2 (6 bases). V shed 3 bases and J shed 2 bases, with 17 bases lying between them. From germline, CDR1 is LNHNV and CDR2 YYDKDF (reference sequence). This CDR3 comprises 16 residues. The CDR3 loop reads CATSRIPQRVTYEQYF. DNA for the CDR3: TGTGCCACCAGCAGGATTCCCCAGCGGGTGACCTACGAGCAGTACTTC.

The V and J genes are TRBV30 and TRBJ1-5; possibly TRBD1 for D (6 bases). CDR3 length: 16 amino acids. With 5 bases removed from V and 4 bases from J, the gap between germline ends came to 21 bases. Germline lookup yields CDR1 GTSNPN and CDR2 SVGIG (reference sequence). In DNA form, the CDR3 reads TGTGCCTGGCAGGGACGGGGGCTTGGGGCTAATCAGCCCCAGCATTTT. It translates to CAWQGRGLGANQPQHF.

CDR3 loop: CASSLRDSWGPGELFF. The CDR3 DNA reads TGTGCCAGCAGTCTCCGGGACTCCTGGGGTCCCGGGGAGCTGTTTTTT. The chain joins TRBV27 to TRBJ2-2, with D possibly being TRBD2 (6 bases). Germline CDR1 MNHEY, CDR2 SMNVEV (reference sequence). The CDR3 has 16 residues. V lost 5 bases to trimming and J lost 6 bases, with 19 bases between them.

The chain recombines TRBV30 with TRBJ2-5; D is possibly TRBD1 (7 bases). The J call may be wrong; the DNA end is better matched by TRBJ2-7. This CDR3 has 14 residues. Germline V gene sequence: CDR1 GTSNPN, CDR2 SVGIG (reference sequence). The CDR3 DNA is TGTGCCTGGAGTCTGACAGGGACTCACCACGAGCAGTACTTC. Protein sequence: CAWSLTGTHHEQYF.

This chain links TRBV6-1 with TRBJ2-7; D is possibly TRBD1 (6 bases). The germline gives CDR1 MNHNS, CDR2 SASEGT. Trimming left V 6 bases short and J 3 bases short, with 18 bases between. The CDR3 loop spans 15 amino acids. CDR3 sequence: CASRPTQGTLYEQYF. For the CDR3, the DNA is TGTGCCAGCAGACCGACACAGGGTACCCTCTACGAGCAGTACTTC.

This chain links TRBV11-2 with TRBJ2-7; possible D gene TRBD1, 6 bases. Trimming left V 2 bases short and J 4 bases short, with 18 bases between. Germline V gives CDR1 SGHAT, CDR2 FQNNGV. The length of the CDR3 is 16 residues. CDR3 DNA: TGTGCCAGCAGCTTACCCCCGGTTCGGCAGGGGTACGAGCAGTACTTC. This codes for CASSLPPVRQGYEQYF. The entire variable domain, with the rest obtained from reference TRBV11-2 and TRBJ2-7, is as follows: EAGVAQSPRYKIIEKRQSVAFWCNPISGHATLYWYQQILGQGPKLLIQFQNNGVVDDSQLPKDRFSAERLKGVDSTLKIQPAKLEDSAVYLCASSLPPVRQGYEQYFGPGTRLTVT.

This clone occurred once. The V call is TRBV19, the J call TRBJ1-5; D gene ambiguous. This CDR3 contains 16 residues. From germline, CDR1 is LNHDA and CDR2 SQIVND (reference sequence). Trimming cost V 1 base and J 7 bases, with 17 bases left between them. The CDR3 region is CASSIVGEGYNQPQHF. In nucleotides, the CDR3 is TGTGCCAGTAGTATAGTCGGGGAGGGCTATAACCAGCCCCAGCATTTT.

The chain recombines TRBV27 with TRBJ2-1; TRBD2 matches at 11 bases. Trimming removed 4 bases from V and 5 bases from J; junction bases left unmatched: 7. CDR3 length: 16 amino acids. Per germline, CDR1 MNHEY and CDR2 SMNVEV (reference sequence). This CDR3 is CASSSGLAGPHNEQFF. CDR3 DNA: TGTGCCAGCAGTTCCGGACTAGCGGGTCCTCACAATGAGCAGTTCTTC.

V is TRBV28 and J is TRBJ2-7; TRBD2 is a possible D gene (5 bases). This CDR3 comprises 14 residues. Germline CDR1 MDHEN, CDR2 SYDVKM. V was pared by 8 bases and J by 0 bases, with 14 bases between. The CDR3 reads CASYRSGSSYEQYF. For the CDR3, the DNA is TGTGCCAGCTATAGGTCGGGAAGCTCCTACGAGCAGTACTTC.